This TCR beta chain originates from a study of blood T cell repertoires in COVID-19. About the research overall: Acute-phase and convalescent COVID-19 samples originated in the United States, Italy and Spain. T cells, B-cell-depleted T cells, or PBMCs provided the cDNA or gDNA that served as material.

Methods used by the authors: Amplification with reference gene primers provided the estimates of nucleated cell counts. The assay was immunoSEQ multiplex PCR, and TCRdb's table has in-frame clones only and misses some. V, J and clone size are taken as reported in that table, and D and trimming were inferred from the DNA itself. The data hold approximately 46,000 clones, with roughly 86% observed a single time. This CDR3 has 13 amino acids. Germline values: CDR1 GTSNPN, CDR2 SVGIG (reference sequence). V lost 2 bases, J lost 7 bases, and 4 bases stayed unmatched. The sequencing sample was made of peripheral blood. This chain uses TRBV30 with TRBJ2-1, with TRBD2 matching over 8 bases. This clonotype was obtained from a human donor in a cohort sampled during active COVID-19. Written as DNA, the CDR3 is TGTGCCTGGAGTTCCGGGGGGGGAAATGAGCAGTTCTTC. Encoded protein: CAWSSGGGNEQFF.